This TCR beta chain was observed in a study of PD-L1 blockade in urothelial cancer. Study details: Males with bladder-origin urothelial cancer constituted about nine tenths of the roughly 30 patients. At 6 weeks and at 3 weeks (second dose) after treatment start, blood was analyzed. The number of prior chemotherapy regimens per patient was 0 to 3.

The germline V gene has CDR1 SGHTA and CDR2 FQGNSA. V lost 5 bases, J lost 4 bases, and 3 bases stayed unmatched. The CDR3 spans 13 residues. The time point: pretreatment peripheral blood. Spiking each PCR with synthetic TCR analog templates was performed. The data were produced by immunoSEQ multiplex PCR, yet TCRdb's version contains in-frame clones alone and is incomplete. The sample contains under 95,000 clones, 84% of which appear only once. This specimen consisted of PBMCs, obtained around atezolizumab (anti-PD-L1) treatment. The source of this sequence is a woman between 65 and 79 years old with urothelial cancer. The chain joins TRBV7-2 to TRBJ1-2, with TRBD1 matching 8 bases. CDR3 protein: CASSPGTGYGYTF. CDR3 nucleotide sequence: TGTGCCAGCAGCCCCGGGACAGGCTATGGCTACACCTTC.